This T cell receptor beta chain comes out of a study of cytomegalovirus exposure and HLA in healthy donors. Both 60 Vbeta primers and 13 Jbeta primers went into the PCR. Using immunoSEQ multiplex PCR, the repertoire was profiled, and TCRdb retains in-frame clones only, with some absent. The sample yields roughly 150,000 clones, almost 85% seen once. Of note for this clone: Its antigen remains unknown.

Study conclusions and caveats: It was confirmed in vitro that a few of the CMV-associated chains were specific for CMV antigens.

Germline V gene lookup returns CDR1 MDHEN and CDR2 SYDVKM. With 2 bases removed from V and 5 bases from J, the gap between germline ends came to 9 bases. The CDR3 length is 13 residues. The J gene is TRBJ1-2, the V gene TRBV28; D may be TRBD1 (5 bases). The sample consisted of PBMCs. The clonotype was recovered from a man aged 25 to 40 in good health and CMV-seropositive. The CDR3 region is CASSLEEGYGYTF. The CDR3 DNA sequence: TGTGCCAGCAGTTTAGAGGAGGGGTATGGCTACACCTTC.